This T cell receptor (beta chain) was identified during a study of T cells in Graves' hyperthyroidism and ophthalmopathy. Study-wide context: Peripheral blood was acquired at first diagnosis, ahead of any therapy whatsoever.

TCR beta CDR3 regions were amplified from RNA. The TCR CDR3 was amplified in a first-round RT-PCR using the HTBI primer set. MiXCR, applied by TCRdb to the multiplex PCR reads, yields one record per CDR3 protein. The sample holds roughly 700,000 distinct CDR3 sequences, around 15% seen once. Deletions cut 2 bases from V and 1 base from J, with 8 bases between. The CDR3 is 13 amino acids. Germline CDR1 reads SQVTM; CDR2 reads ANQGSEA. Pregnant or lactating patients were excluded, as were those with uncontrolled infection or other autoimmune disease. The V and J genes are TRBV29-1 and TRBJ1-1, with D tentatively TRBD1 (5 bases). The specimen was blood. The TCR comes from a woman aged 18-35 years with Graves' hyperthyroidism. CDR3 nucleotide sequence: TGCAGCGTTGAAAGACAGTGGAACACTGAAGCTTTCTTT. Amino acid sequence: CSVERQWNTEAFF.